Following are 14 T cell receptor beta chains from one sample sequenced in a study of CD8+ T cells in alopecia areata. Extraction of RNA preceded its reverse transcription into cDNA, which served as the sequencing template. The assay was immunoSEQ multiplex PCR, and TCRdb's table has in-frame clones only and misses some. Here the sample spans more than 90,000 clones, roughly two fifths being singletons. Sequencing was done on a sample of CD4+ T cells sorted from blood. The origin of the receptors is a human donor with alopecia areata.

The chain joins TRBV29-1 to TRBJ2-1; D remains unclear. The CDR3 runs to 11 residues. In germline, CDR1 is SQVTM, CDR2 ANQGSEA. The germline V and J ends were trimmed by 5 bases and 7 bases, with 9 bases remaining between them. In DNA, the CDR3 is TGCAGCGTTCGGCCCCAAAATGAGCAGTTCTTC. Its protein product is CSVRPQNEQFF.

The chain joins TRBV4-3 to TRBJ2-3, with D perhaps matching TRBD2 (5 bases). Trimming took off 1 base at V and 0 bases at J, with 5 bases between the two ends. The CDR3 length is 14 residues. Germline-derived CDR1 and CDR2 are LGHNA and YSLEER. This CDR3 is CASSQGGSTDTQYF. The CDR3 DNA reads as TGCGCCAGCAGCCAAGGCGGGAGCACAGATACGCAGTATTTT.

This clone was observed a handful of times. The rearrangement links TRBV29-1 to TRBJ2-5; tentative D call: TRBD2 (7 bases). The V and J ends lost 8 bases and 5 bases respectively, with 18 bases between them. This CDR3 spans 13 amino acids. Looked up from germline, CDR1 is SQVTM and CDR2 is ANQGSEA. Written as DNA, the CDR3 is TGCAGCACGGGGGCGGGGGCGCAGGAGACCCAGTACTTC. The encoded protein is CSTGAGAQETQYF.

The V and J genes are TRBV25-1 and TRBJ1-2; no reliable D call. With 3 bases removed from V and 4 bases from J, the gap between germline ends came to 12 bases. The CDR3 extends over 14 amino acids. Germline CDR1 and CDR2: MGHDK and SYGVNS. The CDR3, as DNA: TGTGCCAGCAGTGAGTCTCGGCGGGGCTATGGCTACACCTTC. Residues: CASSESRRGYGYTF.

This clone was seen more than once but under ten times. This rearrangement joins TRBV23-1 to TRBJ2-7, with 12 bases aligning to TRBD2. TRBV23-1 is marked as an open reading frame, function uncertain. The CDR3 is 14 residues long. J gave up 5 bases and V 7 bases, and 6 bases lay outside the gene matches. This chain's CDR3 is CASTVTSGSHEQYF. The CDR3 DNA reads TGCGCCAGCACCGTGACTAGCGGGAGCCACGAGCAGTACTTC.

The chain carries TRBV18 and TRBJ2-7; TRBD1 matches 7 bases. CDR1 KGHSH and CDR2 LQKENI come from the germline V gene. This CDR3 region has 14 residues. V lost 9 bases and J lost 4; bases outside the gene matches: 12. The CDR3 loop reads CASSLDRVRYEQYF. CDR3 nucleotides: TGTGCCAGTTCTCTAGACAGGGTAAGGTACGAGCAGTACTTC.

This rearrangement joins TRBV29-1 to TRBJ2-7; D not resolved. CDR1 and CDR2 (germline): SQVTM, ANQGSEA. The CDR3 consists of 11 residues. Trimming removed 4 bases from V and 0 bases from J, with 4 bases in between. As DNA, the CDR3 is TGCAGCGTTGGTGTCTCCTACGAGCAGTACTTC. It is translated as CSVGVSYEQYF.

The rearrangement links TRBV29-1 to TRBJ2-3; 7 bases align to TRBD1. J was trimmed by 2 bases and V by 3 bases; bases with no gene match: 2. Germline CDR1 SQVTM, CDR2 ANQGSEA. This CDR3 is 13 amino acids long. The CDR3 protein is CSVEGQLTDTQYF. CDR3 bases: TGCAGCGTTGAGGGACAGCTCACAGATACGCAGTATTTT.

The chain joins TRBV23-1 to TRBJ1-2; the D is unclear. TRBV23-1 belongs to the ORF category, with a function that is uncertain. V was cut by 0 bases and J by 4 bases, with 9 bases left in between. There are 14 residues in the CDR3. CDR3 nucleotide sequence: TGCGCCAGCAGTCAATCGGAAGGGAGCTATGGCTACACCTTC. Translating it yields CASSQSEGSYGYTF.

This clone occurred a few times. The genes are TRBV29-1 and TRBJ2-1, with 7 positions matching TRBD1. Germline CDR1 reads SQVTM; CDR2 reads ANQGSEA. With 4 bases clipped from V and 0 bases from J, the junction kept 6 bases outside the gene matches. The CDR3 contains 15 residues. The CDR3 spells CSVGTGPSSYNEQFF. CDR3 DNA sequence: TGCAGCGTTGGGACAGGACCGAGCTCCTACAATGAGCAGTTCTTC.

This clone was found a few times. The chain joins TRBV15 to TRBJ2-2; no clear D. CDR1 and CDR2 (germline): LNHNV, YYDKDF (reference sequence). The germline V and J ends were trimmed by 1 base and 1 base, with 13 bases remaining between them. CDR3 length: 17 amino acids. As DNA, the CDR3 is TGTGCCACCAGCAGAGGCTTGTCGACCCAGAACACCGGGGAGCTGTTTTTT. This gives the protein CATSRGLSTQNTGELFF.

CDR3 coding DNA: TGCAGCGTTGGGGGCAGGGTGAACGGCTACACCTTC. Its protein product is CSVGGRVNGYTF. V and J are TRBV29-1 and TRBJ1-2, with D perhaps TRBD1 (5 bases). Germline V gene sequence: CDR1 SQVTM, CDR2 ANQGSEA. Trimming took 4 bases from V and 8 from J, leaving 14 bases between them. This CDR3 spans 12 amino acids. The complete variable domain, with remaining parts taken from reference TRBV29-1 and TRBJ1-2, reads SAVISQKPSRDICQRGTSLTIQCQVDSQVTMMFWYRQQPGQSLTLIATANQGSEATYESGFVIDKFPISRPNLTFSTLTVSNMSPEDSSIYLCSVGGRVNGYTFGSGTRLTVV.

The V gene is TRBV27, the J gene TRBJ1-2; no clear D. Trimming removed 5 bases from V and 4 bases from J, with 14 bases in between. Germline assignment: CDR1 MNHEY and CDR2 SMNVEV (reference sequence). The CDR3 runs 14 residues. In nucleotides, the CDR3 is TGTGCCAGCAGTCCCCGGGAGGTTCGCTATGGCTACACCTTC. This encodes CASSPREVRYGYTF.

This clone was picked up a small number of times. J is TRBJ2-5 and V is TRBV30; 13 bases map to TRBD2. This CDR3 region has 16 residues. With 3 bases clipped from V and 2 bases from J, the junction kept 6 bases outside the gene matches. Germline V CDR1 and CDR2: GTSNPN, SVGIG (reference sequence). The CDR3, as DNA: TGTGCCTGGAGAGCGGGACTAGCGGGGACACAAGAGACCCAGTACTTC. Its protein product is CAWRAGLAGTQETQYF.